This TCR beta chain was retrieved from a study of blood T cell repertoires in COVID-19. Profiling relied on immunoSEQ multiplex PCR, and the TCRdb table lists in-frame clones only, not all of them. The data contain over 85,000 clones, roughly 92% of them singletons. With 4 bases removed from V and 3 bases from J, the gap between germline ends came to 10 bases. The CDR3 is 14 residues long. In germline, CDR1 is SGHVS, CDR2 FQNEAQ. The sequence was obtained from a woman aged 50 to 60 with COVID-19, enrolled during active disease. This sequence joins TRBV7-8 and TRBJ1-3; no definite D call. Sequences were obtained from peripheral blood. Written as DNA, the CDR3 is TGTGCCAGCAGCTCCGGACTGGATGGAAACACCATATATTTT. It translates to CASSSGLDGNTIYF.